This passage covers 17 T cell receptor beta chains from one sample sequenced in a study of Ad26.COV2.S vaccination and SARS-CoV-2 variants. As for treatment: around 19 received Ad26.COV2.S at low or high dose, single or two shots; roughly five received placebo; per-sample allocation not given. Day 63 following the first vaccine or placebo injection was when the samples were taken. Sequencing used immunoSEQ multiplex PCR; TCRdb keeps in-frame clones, though not all of them. The table lists 350,000 to 450,000 clones, roughly 90% of them singletons. The source was peripheral blood, collected in a trial of Ad26.COV2.S vaccine versus placebo. These receptors originate from a person between 18 and 65 years old who received the Ad26.COV2.S COVID-19 vaccine or a placebo.

The V gene is TRBV5-1, the J gene TRBJ1-6, with TRBD1 as a possible D gene (5 bases). With 2 bases removed from V and 8 bases from J, the gap between germline ends came to 8 bases. Germline V gene lookup returns CDR1 SGHRS and CDR2 YFSETQ. This CDR3 contains 13 residues. The CDR3 spells CASSFGGDSPLHF. CDR3 nucleotides: TGCGCCAGCAGCTTTGGGGGTGATTCACCCCTCCACTTT.

This clone has just a few counts. The V and J genes are TRBV19 and TRBJ1-5, with 10 bases aligning to TRBD1. Germline V lookup: CDR1 LNHDA, CDR2 SQIVND (reference sequence). The V gene end was trimmed by 6 bases and the J gene end by 5 bases; junction bases not matched to a gene: 7. The CDR3 totals 15 residues. CDR3 sequence (DNA): TGTGCCAGTAGACCGGGACAGGGGAGGCATCAGCCCCAGCATTTT. Amino acids: CASRPGQGRHQPQHF.

Only one count was recorded for this clone. The genes are TRBV29-1 and TRBJ2-5; 7 bases match TRBD1. After removal of 5 bases from V and 5 bases from J, the junction contained 14 bases not matched to a gene. CDR1 and CDR2 (germline): SQVTM, ANQGSEA. The CDR3 extends over 15 amino acids. The CDR3, as DNA: TGCAGCGTTCTCTGGATGGGACAGCCTCGCGAGACCCAGTACTTC. Translation gives CSVLWMGQPRETQYF.

The V call is TRBV2, the J call TRBJ2-5; 7 bases fit TRBD1. V gave up 4 bases and J gave up 0 bases; unmatched junction bases: 5. This CDR3 spans 15 amino acids. Per the germline V gene, CDR1 is SNHLY and CDR2 is FYNNEI. This CDR3 is CASSGQGYNQETQYF. The CDR3 nucleotides are TGTGCCAGCAGTGGACAGGGATATAACCAAGAGACCCAGTACTTC.

J is TRBJ1-5 and V is TRBV5-3, with 8 bases that match TRBD1. TRBV5-3 is assigned to the ORF class and has an uncertain function. The CDR3 runs to 14 residues. V trimming: 4 bases; J trimming: 4 bases; junction bases outside the gene matches: 4. CDR3 sequence reads: CARSPRTGNQPQHF. CDR3 in DNA: TGTGCCAGAAGCCCTCGGACAGGGAATCAGCCCCAGCATTTT.

The chain carries TRBV6-5 and TRBJ1-1; D perhaps matches TRBD1 (5 bases). CDR3 length equals 14 residues. V gave up 0 bases and J gave up 7 bases, with 12 bases separating them. Germline V gene lookup returns CDR1 MNHEY and CDR2 SVGAGI. CDR3 DNA sequence: TGTGCCAGCAGTTACTCGCAGGGCTTGGGTGAAGCTTTCTTT. It codes for CASSYSQGLGEAFF.

J is TRBJ2-7 and V is TRBV9; possible D gene TRBD2, 6 bases. This CDR3 has 13 residues. Trimming stripped 3 bases from V and 3 bases from J, with 10 bases between. Germline V gene lookup returns CDR1 SGDLS and CDR2 YYNGEE. CDR3 nucleotide sequence: TGTGCCAGCAGCGCGGAGGGGTACTACGAGCAGTACTTC. It encodes CASSAEGYYEQYF. The full variable domain, completed using reference TRBV9 and TRBJ2-7, is DSGVTQTPKHLITATGQRVTLRCSPRSGDLSVYWYQQSLDQGLQFLIQYYNGEERAKGNILERFSAQQFPDLHSELNLSSLELGDSALYFCASSAEGYYEQYFGPGTRLTVT.

The CDR3 region is CASSVESQAGETQYF. In DNA form, the CDR3 reads TGTGCCAGCAGCGTGGAATCTCAGGCAGGGGAGACCCAGTACTTC. The chain combines TRBV9 with TRBJ2-5, with D possibly being TRBD1 (5 bases). Trimming pared 2 bases from V and 5 bases from J, leaving 16 bases between. This CDR3 is 15 amino acids long. Germline V lookup: CDR1 SGDLS, CDR2 YYNGEE.

The J gene is TRBJ1-1, the V gene TRBV5-6; the D is unclear. CDR1 and CDR2 (germline): SGHDT, YYEEEE. This CDR3 comprises 15 residues. V lost 0 bases and J lost 4, with 13 bases in between. The CDR3 region is CASSLVRGRSTEAFF. In DNA form, the CDR3 reads TGTGCCAGCAGCTTGGTTCGGGGTCGGAGCACTGAAGCTTTCTTT.

V and J are TRBV19 and TRBJ1-6, with D uncertain. Germline V gene sequence: CDR1 LNHDA, CDR2 SQIVND (reference sequence). This CDR3 region has 16 residues. The V end lost 4 bases, the J end lost 8 bases, and 18 bases lay between the germline ends. CDR3 sequence reads: CASSTLREGQDSPLHF. CDR3 nucleotide sequence: TGTGCCAGTAGTACCCTCCGAGAGGGTCAAGATTCACCCCTCCACTTT.

This clone has only a few counts. J is TRBJ1-6 and V is TRBV6-5, with TRBD1 identical over 9 bases. Trimming at V came to 2 bases and at J to 10 bases, leaving 3 bases not matched to a gene. In germline, CDR1 is MNHEY, CDR2 SVGAGI. The CDR3 is 14 amino acids. CDR3 in amino acids: CASSYNRGLSPLHF. CDR3 in DNA: TGTGCCAGCAGTTACAACAGGGGGCTGTCACCCCTCCACTTT.

A single count supports this clone. CDR3 in amino acids: CSASFRPGQGPYEQYF. In DNA, the CDR3 is TGCAGTGCTAGTTTCAGACCGGGACAGGGGCCCTACGAGCAGTACTTC. This chain joins TRBV20-1 and TRBJ2-7; TRBD1 matches 10 bases. There are 16 residues in the CDR3. The junction had 10 bases not matched to a gene; V was cut back by 3 bases and J by 2 bases. Germline V gives CDR1 DFQATT, CDR2 SNEGSKA (reference sequence).

The chain links TRBV9 to TRBJ2-7; D gene ambiguous. Germline V gene sequence: CDR1 SGDLS, CDR2 YYNGEE. This CDR3 has 14 residues. The V and J ends lost 4 bases and 5 bases respectively, with 16 bases between them. This CDR3 is CASSSGRTSDEQYF. The CDR3, as DNA: TGTGCCAGCAGCTCCGGACGGACCTCGGACGAGCAGTACTTC. Looking up the rest from reference TRBV9 and TRBJ2-7 gives the full variable domain: DSGVTQTPKHLITATGQRVTLRCSPRSGDLSVYWYQQSLDQGLQFLIQYYNGEERAKGNILERFSAQQFPDLHSELNLSSLELGDSALYFCASSSGRTSDEQYFGPGTRLTVT.

The rearrangement uses TRBV7-2 and TRBJ1-2, with D perhaps TRBD1 (6 bases). The germline V and J ends were trimmed by 6 bases and 4 bases, with 18 bases remaining between them. The CDR3 is 15 amino acids. Germline CDR1 reads SGHTA; CDR2 reads FQGNSA. CDR3 DNA sequence: TGTGCCAGCAGTACCCCAGGGGTTTCGGGCTATGGCTACACCTTC. This encodes CASSTPGVSGYGYTF.

The J gene is TRBJ1-5, the V gene TRBV6-5, with D unresolved. The CDR3 length is 14 residues. Germline V gives CDR1 MNHEY, CDR2 SVGAGI. The ends were cut back, 2 bases at V and 7 bases at J, with 12 bases in the middle. CDR3 sequence reads: CASSYSRSGQPQHF. In DNA form, the CDR3 reads TGTGCCAGCAGTTACAGCAGGTCCGGCCAGCCCCAGCATTTT.

The V call is TRBV28, the J call TRBJ1-4, with D perhaps matching TRBD1 (6 bases). The CDR3 contains 19 residues. V lost 0 bases and J lost 7, with 24 bases in between. Germline loops: CDR1 MDHEN, CDR2 SYDVKM. The CDR3 DNA reads TGTGCCAGCAGTTTATGGTGGGCAGGGGTGGATAAAGATAGTGAAAAACTGTTTTTT. Translated: CASSLWWAGVDKDSEKLFF. Looking up the rest from reference TRBV28 and TRBJ1-4 gives the full variable domain: DVKVTQSSRYLVKRTGEKVFLECVQDMDHENMFWYRQDPGLGLRLIYFSYDVKMKEKGDIPEGYSVSREKKERFSLILESASTNQTSMYLCASSLWWAGVDKDSEKLFFGSGTQLSVL.

The CDR3 DNA is TGTGCCAGCAGTGACTACCGTCTGGGATTCTACGAGCAGTACTTC. Translated: CASSDYRLGFYEQYF. The V call is TRBV6-2 or TRBV6-3, the J call TRBJ2-7, with D tentatively TRBD2 (5 bases). V lost 5 bases, J lost 3 bases, and 17 bases lay in between. This CDR3 contains 15 residues. CDR1 is MNHEY, CDR2 SVGEGT, per germline.